The 7 T cell receptor beta chains presented below share a single source sample, sequenced in a study of CD8+ T cells in alopecia areata. Treatment here: oral pan-JAK inhibitor, 5-10 mg twice daily. Sequencing templates came from extracted RNA that was reverse transcribed into cDNA. Libraries were prepared by immunoSEQ multiplex PCR; TCRdb keeps only in-frame clonotypes and omits some of them. The top ten clones hold more than 0.7% of a sample with 150,000 to 200,000 clones, less than 70% of them seen once. Sequencing used CD4+ T cells sorted from blood, obtained at week 4, from a patient treated with tofacitinib. The source of these receptors is a human donor with alopecia areata.

The V and J genes are TRBV5-6 and TRBJ2-3, with 11 bases that match TRBD2. V shed 4 bases, J shed 6 bases, and the junction held 4 bases outside the gene matches. CDR3 length equals 14 residues. Germline V lookup: CDR1 SGHDT, CDR2 YYEEEE. CDR3 sequence: CASSRTSGPDTQYF. In DNA, the CDR3 is TGTGCCAGCAGCAGGACTAGCGGGCCGGATACGCAGTATTTT.

The V and J genes are TRBV30 and TRBJ2-3; the D call may be TRBD1 or TRBD2 (6 bases each). Germline V lookup: CDR1 GTSNPN, CDR2 SVGIG (reference sequence). V lost 5 bases to trimming and J lost 3 bases, with 12 bases between them. The CDR3 has 13 amino acids. CDR3 protein: CAWAEGGTDTQYF. CDR3 nucleotide sequence: TGTGCCTGGGCGGAAGGGGGGACAGATACGCAGTATTTT.

This chain connects TRBV14 to TRBJ1-5; D not certain. Germline CDR1 is SGHDN and CDR2 is FVKESK. This CDR3 comprises 13 residues. V lost 4 bases and J 5 bases, leaving 9 bases between the germline ends. This chain's CDR3 is CASSRAWDQPQHF. In nucleotides, the CDR3 is TGTGCCAGCAGCCGGGCATGGGATCAGCCCCAGCATTTT.

This clone has only a few counts. The gene calls are TRBV5-1 and TRBJ2-7; D is undetermined. V was pared by 0 bases and J by 1 base, with 8 bases between. CDR1 is SGHRS, CDR2 YFSETQ, per germline. This CDR3 is built from 14 residues. The CDR3 loop is CASSLVSLSYEQYF. The CDR3 DNA reads TGCGCCAGCAGCTTGGTATCCTTATCCTACGAGCAGTACTTC.

The chain employs TRBV29-1 and TRBJ1-1; tentative D call: TRBD1 (6 bases). Germline V gene lookup returns CDR1 SQVTM and CDR2 ANQGSEA. Trimming took off 2 bases at V and 11 bases at J, with 12 bases between the two ends. The CDR3 spans 11 residues. CDR3 coding DNA: TGCAGCGTTGAATGGGGGCGGAGGGCTTTCTTT. Translation: CSVEWGRRAFF. Drawing the rest from reference TRBV29-1 and TRBJ1-1, the complete variable domain is SAVISQKPSRDICQRGTSLTIQCQVDSQVTMMFWYRQQPGQSLTLIATANQGSEATYESGFVIDKFPISRPNLTFSTLTVSNMSPEDSSIYLCSVEWGRRAFFGQGTRLTVV.

The V gene is TRBV30, the J gene TRBJ2-7; 9 bases agree with TRBD1. J gave up 6 bases and V 5 bases, and 8 bases lay outside the gene matches. The CDR3 loop spans 13 amino acids. The germline V gene has CDR1 GTSNPN and CDR2 SVGIG (reference sequence). The CDR3 region has the DNA TGTGCCTGGCTCCGGGACAGGGTCGGCGAGCAGTACTTC. The encoded protein is CAWLRDRVGEQYF.

The chain couples TRBV27 to TRBJ1-4, with 7 bases that match TRBD1. The CDR3 consists of 13 residues. CDR1 MNHEY and CDR2 SMNVEV come from the germline V gene (reference sequence). V lost 4 bases to trimming and J lost 5 bases; unmatched junction nucleotides: 1. The CDR3 sequence: CASSWGQNEKLFF. Written as DNA, the CDR3 is TGTGCCAGCAGTTGGGGACAGAATGAAAAACTGTTTTTT.